The text below deals with one T cell receptor beta chain. Its antigen remains unidentified. The PCR employed 60 Vbeta primers together with 13 Jbeta primers. As handled by the study authors: Roughly 11 million shared chains were among the 65 million to 85 million unique TCR beta chains that a later analysis counted. Sequenced by immunoSEQ multiplex PCR; TCRdb stores in-frame clones only, minus some. The V and J calls and clone size are taken from that table; D and trimming were inferred from the DNA. Here the sample spans around 100,000 clones, roughly three quarters being singletons. The data derive from a study of cytomegalovirus exposure and HLA in healthy donors. Across the study: Out of fewer than 500 genotyped donors, about 81% belonged to the Caucasian-associated ancestry cluster.

The study, taken as a whole, reports: Later analysis showed TCR association rates varying by HLA locus, highest for DRB1 and lowest for HLA-C.

The TCR originated in a male donor in good health and CMV-seropositive. The sample taken for sequencing was PBMCs.

The CDR3: CASSPRGENEKLFF. CDR3 nucleotides: TGTGCCAGCTCACCACGGGGGGAGAATGAAAAACTGTTTTTT. The chain joins TRBV18 to TRBJ1-4; tentative D call: TRBD1 (5 bases). This CDR3 comprises 14 residues. V was clipped by 1 base and J by 5 bases, with 8 bases between them. The V gene's germline CDR1 is KGHSH and CDR2 LQKENI.